The 15 T cell receptor beta chains below come from one sample, sequenced in a study of a mutant IDH1 vaccine in newly diagnosed glioma. Documented time point: week 23, last vaccination. Topical imiquimod accompanied each vaccine dose, which consisted of 300 ug of mutant IDH1 20-mer peptide. For these receptors, no antigen is known. Measured with immunoSEQ multiplex PCR; TCRdb has only the in-frame clones, and not every one. The repertoire holds some 29,000 clones, with around 80% as singletons. The material sequenced was PBMCs, taken from a glioma patient whose treatment included an IDH1 peptide vaccine. These receptors came from a woman in her thirties with glioma.

The chain is built from TRBV6-4 and TRBJ1-1; perhaps TRBD1 as D (6 bases). V lost 3 bases to trimming and J lost 2 bases, with 10 bases between them. Per the germline V gene, CDR1 is MRHNA and CDR2 is SNTAGT. The CDR3 is 14 amino acids. CDR3 sequence (DNA): TGTGCCAGCAGTGAGGACAGAATAAACACTGAAGCTTTCTTT. Translation: CASSEDRINTEAFF.

About this clone itself: One end of the junction fails to match germline, which may point to a read error. The V gene is TRBV19, the J gene TRBJ1-5; weak D call: TRBD1 (6 bases). Germline values: CDR1 LNHDA, CDR2 SQIVND (reference sequence). The CDR3 spans 12 residues. The CDR3 is CASSIGGPTQHF. CDR3 nucleotide sequence: TGTGCCAGTAGCATAGGGGGGCCTACCCAGCATTTT.

The chain recombines TRBV5-4 with TRBJ2-5; 8 bases are a match to TRBD2. V lost 4 bases to trimming and J lost 5 bases; unmatched junction nucleotides: 7. The CDR3 has 14 amino acids. CDR1 is SGHNT and CDR2 is YYREEE in the germline V gene (reference sequence). CDR3 nucleotides: TGTGCCAGCAGCCCCTACGGGGGGGGCGAGACCCAGTACTTC. Translated: CASSPYGGGETQYF. The full variable domain, completed using reference TRBV5-4 and TRBJ2-5, is ETGVTQSPTHLIKTRGQQVTLRCSSQSGHNTVSWYQQALGQGPQFIFQYYREEENGRGNFPPRFSGLQFPNYSSELNVNALELDDSALYLCASSPYGGGETQYFGPGTRLLVL.

The rearrangement joins TRBV9 to TRBJ2-2; D perhaps matches TRBD2 (7 bases). The V end was cut by 1 base, the J end by 4 bases, with 11 bases between. Germline CDR1 reads SGDLS; CDR2 reads YYNGEE. The CDR3 consists of 15 residues. The CDR3 region has the DNA TGTGCCAGCAGCGTAACGGGGGGCCCCACCGGGGAGCTGTTTTTT. Its protein is CASSVTGGPTGELFF.

The rearrangement joins TRBV27 to TRBJ2-5; D is ambiguous. CDR3 length equals 14 residues. The germline gives CDR1 MNHEY, CDR2 SMNVEV (reference sequence). The germline V and J ends were trimmed by 5 bases and 2 bases, with 12 bases remaining between them. CDR3 bases: TGTGCCAGCAGTCTGGCCTCAGGACAAGAGACCCAGTACTTC. This encodes CASSLASGQETQYF.

The chain uses TRBV7-9 and TRBJ1-1; D not certain. Germline loops: CDR1 SEHNR, CDR2 FQNEAQ (reference sequence). V lost 2 bases and J 1 base, leaving 2 bases between the germline ends. This CDR3 contains 12 residues. CDR3 loop: CASSLSNTEAFF. The CDR3 nucleotides are TGTGCCAGCAGCTTATCGAACACTGAAGCTTTCTTT.

This clone was seen more than once but under ten times. The V call is TRBV6-5, the J call TRBJ1-6; unclear D gene. With 6 bases removed from V and 4 bases from J, the gap between germline ends came to 10 bases. The CDR3 length is 14 residues. CDR1 and CDR2 (germline): MNHEY, SVGAGI. CDR3: CASSTQRYNSPLHF. The CDR3 DNA sequence: TGTGCCAGCAGCACACAGAGATATAATTCACCCCTCCACTTT.

The rearrangement links TRBV12-5 to TRBJ1-1; unclear D gene. V lost 2 bases and J lost 1, with 5 bases in between. This CDR3 spans 13 amino acids. In germline, CDR1 is LGHNT, CDR2 FRNRAP. The CDR3 DNA reads TGTGCTAGTGGTTTGCCTCAGAACACTGAAGCTTTCTTT. This translates into CASGLPQNTEAFF.

The CDR3 sequence: CASRSRDEAQYF. The CDR3 DNA reads as TGTGCCAGCCGATCCAGGGATGAGGCGCAGTATTTT. The chain carries TRBV25-1 and TRBJ2-3; weak D call: TRBD1 (5 bases). In germline, CDR1 is MGHDK, CDR2 SYGVNS. The CDR3 consists of 12 residues. V was clipped by 8 bases and J by 10 bases, with 16 bases between them.

This chain joins TRBV4-2 and TRBJ1-4; the D is unclear. CDR3 length equals 11 residues. The germline gives CDR1 LGHNA, CDR2 YNFKEQ. V dropped 4 bases and J dropped 6 bases, with 3 bases sitting between them. CDR3 loop: CASSPDEKLFF. The DNA of the CDR3 is TGTGCCAGCAGCCCCGATGAAAAACTGTTTTTT.

The rearrangement uses TRBV4-3 and TRBJ2-7; 7 bases agree with TRBD1. Germline V gives CDR1 LGHNA, CDR2 YSLEER. This CDR3 has 15 amino acids. With V trimmed by 0 bases and J by 6 bases, 8 bases remained unmatched. CDR3 DNA: TGCGCCAGCAGCCAAGACCCCGGGACAGCGTTCGAGCAGTACTTC. Its translation is CASSQDPGTAFEQYF.

The chain carries TRBV15 and TRBJ1-1; weak D call: TRBD1 (6 bases). Germline V gives CDR1 LNHNV, CDR2 YYDKDF (reference sequence). CDR3 length: 16 residues. The V end lost 3 bases, the J end lost 1 base, and 15 bases lay between the germline ends. The CDR3 region is CATSSLMTGWNTEAFF. DNA for the CDR3: TGTGCCACCAGCAGTCTCATGACAGGATGGAACACTGAAGCTTTCTTT.

This chain connects TRBV10-3 to TRBJ2-2, with TRBD1 identical over 8 bases. CDR1 is ENHRY, CDR2 SYGVKD, per germline. This CDR3 is built from 17 residues. J was trimmed by 3 bases and V by 3 bases; bases with no gene match: 9. The CDR3 spells CAISDPWTGQDTGELFF. CDR3 sequence (DNA): TGTGCCATCAGTGACCCATGGACAGGGCAAGACACCGGGGAGCTGTTTTTT.

The V call is TRBV19, the J call TRBJ1-6; D unresolved. With 5 bases removed from V and 5 bases from J, the gap between germline ends came to 16 bases. The CDR3 has 16 amino acids. The germline V gene encodes CDR1 LNHDA and CDR2 SQIVND (reference sequence). The CDR3 region is CASSQLLGLNNSPLHF. The CDR3 region has the DNA TGTGCCAGTAGTCAACTCTTAGGACTGAATAATTCACCCCTCCACTTT.

This clone was picked up one time. The rearrangement joins TRBV19 to TRBJ1-5, with D perhaps TRBD1 (5 bases). Deletions cut 6 bases from V and 7 bases from J, with 13 bases between. Germline V gives CDR1 LNHDA, CDR2 SQIVND (reference sequence). This CDR3 is 13 amino acids long. The CDR3 here is CASSPDIPQPQHF. As DNA, the CDR3 is TGTGCCAGTAGCCCGGACATTCCCCAGCCCCAGCATTTT.